These 19 T cell receptor beta chains share one sample of origin, sequenced in a study of blood T cells in healthy people across ages. Using a J-beta primer mix together with a sample-barcoded 5' primer, a second PCR was run for about 6 to 12 cycles. A single record per CDR3 protein comes from TCRdb applying MiXCR to the 5' RACE reads. In the table there are 870,000 or so distinct CDR3 sequences, under 35% of which are singletons. Sequenced sample: blood. The receptors here all came from a woman of 80 years or more in good health.

This clonotype appeared many times. The V and J genes are TRBV7-2 and TRBJ1-2; the D gene is possibly TRBD1 (5 bases). Looked up from germline, CDR1 is SGHTA and CDR2 is FQGNSA. The V gene lost 1 base and the J gene lost 7 bases, with 10 bases spanning the gap. The CDR3 sequence is 13 residues long. The CDR3 region has the DNA TGTGCCAGCAGCTTAGGGTGGGGGGGTGGCTACACCTTC. Translated, it gives CASSLGWGGGYTF.

This clonotype has only a few counts. The chain has TRBV5-1 and TRBJ2-3; 7 bases fit TRBD2. Trimming at V came to 4 bases and at J to 2 bases, leaving 4 bases not matched to a gene. Germline lookup yields CDR1 SGHRS and CDR2 YFSETQ. CDR3 length: 14 residues. The CDR3 is CASSIGDYTDTQYF. CDR3 coding DNA: TGCGCCAGCAGCATAGGGGACTACACAGATACGCAGTATTTT.

This clonotype was seen a single time. A much more abundant neighbour one base away suggests this may be a read error. The chain employs TRBV14 and TRBJ2-3; 7 bases are a match to TRBD2. Germline CDR1 is SGHDN and CDR2 is FVKESK. CDR3 size: 18 residues. The chain's CDR3 is CASGQEGRGGLRTDTQYF. The CDR3 DNA follows: TGTGCCAGCGGCCAAGAAGGACGGGGAGGGTTGCGGACAGATACGCAGTATTTT.

This clonotype has ten or more counts. V is TRBV6-5 and J is TRBJ1-2; D is unresolved. In germline, CDR1 is MNHEY, CDR2 SVGAGI. The length of the CDR3 is 13 residues. Trimming cost V 7 bases and J 1 base, with 10 bases left between them. This CDR3 reads CASKPEGNYGYTF. DNA for the CDR3: TGTGCCAGCAAACCCGAGGGTAACTATGGCTACACCTTC.

The chain links TRBV10-3 to TRBJ1-1; maybe TRBD1 (5 bases). CDR1 and CDR2 (germline): ENHRY, SYGVKD. CDR3 length equals 14 residues. Trimming removed 1 base at V and 3 bases at J, with 9 bases between. The DNA of the CDR3 is TGTGCCATCAGTGAGTTGGGGGGACACACTGAAGCTTTCTTT. Its translation: CAISELGGHTEAFF.

There are many counts of this clonotype. The chain combines TRBV5-1 with TRBJ2-7; TRBD2 agrees at 12 bases. CDR3 length equals 16 residues. The junction had 4 bases not matched to a gene; V was cut back by 3 bases and J by 0 bases. The germline V gene has CDR1 SGHRS and CDR2 YFSETQ. The CDR3 nucleotides read TGCGCCAGCAGCTCCTTGACTAGCGGGGGCTCCTACGAGCAGTACTTC. Protein: CASSSLTSGGSYEQYF. The variable domain in full, completed from reference TRBV5-1 and TRBJ2-7, reads KAGVTQTPRYLIKTRGQQVTLSCSPISGHRSVSWYQQTPGQGLQFLFEYFSETQRNKGNFPGRFSGRQFSNSRSEMNVSTLELGDSALYLCASSSLTSGGSYEQYFGPGTRLTVT.

This clonotype was observed a handful of times. This may stem from a read error, because a much larger clone lies one nucleotide away. The chain combines TRBV30 with TRBJ2-7; TRBD1 might be the D (6 bases). Germline V gene lookup returns CDR1 GTSNPN and CDR2 SVGIG (reference sequence). The CDR3 extends over 12 amino acids. V dropped 2 bases and J dropped 4 bases, with 9 bases sitting between them. The DNA of the CDR3 is TGTGCCTGGAGTAAAGGGGGTTACGAGCAGTACTTC. The encoded protein is CAWSKGGYEQYF.

As regards this clonotype: The junction differs from germline at one of its ends, possibly a read error. The rearrangement links TRBV12-3 or TRBV12-4 to TRBJ2-3; D gene unclear. This CDR3 has 14 residues. This CDR3 reads CASSPQARTDAQYF. The CDR3 DNA sequence: TGTGCCAGCAGTCCCCAGGCTAGAACAGATGCGCAGTATTTT.

A word on this clonotype: The junction departs from the called germline gene at one end, perhaps through a read error. This chain links TRBV9 with TRBJ1-2; the match to TRBD1 covers 7 bases. The CDR3 spans 14 residues. CDR1 SGDLS and CDR2 YYNGEE come from the germline V gene. Here the CDR3 reads CASSPGTLNRGCTF. CDR3 nucleotide sequence: TGTGCCAGCAGTCCTGGGACGCTCAACAGGGGCTGCACCTTC.

This clonotype was observed a handful of times. This may arise from a read error, as a much more abundant clone is one base away. The chain has TRBV6-1 and TRBJ2-5; D unresolved. The CDR3 length is 14 residues. Deletions cut 2 bases from V and 11 bases from J, with 18 bases between. From germline, CDR1 is MNHNS and CDR2 SASEGT. The CDR3 region is CASSEFEGFDEQYF. In DNA, the CDR3 is TGTGCCAGCAGTGAATTTGAAGGTTTCGATGAGCAGTACTTC.

This clonotype was seen more than once but under ten times. A much more abundant neighbour one base away suggests this may be a read error. The J gene is TRBJ2-5, the V gene TRBV20-1; D is unresolved. Germline assignment: CDR1 DFQATT and CDR2 SNEGSKA (reference sequence). This CDR3 has 13 residues. The ends were cut back, 3 bases at V and 3 bases at J, with 11 bases in the middle. The CDR3 loop is CSARGNSKETQYF. The CDR3 DNA follows: TGCAGTGCTAGGGGGAACAGCAAAGAGACCCAGTACTTC.

This clonotype was detected ten times or more. CDR3 in amino acids: CAWTWGTSLETQYF. The DNA of the CDR3 is TGTGCCTGGACTTGGGGGACAAGCTTGGAGACCCAGTACTTC. The V and J genes are TRBV30 and TRBJ2-5, with D tentatively TRBD1 (6 bases). V was pared by 4 bases and J by 5 bases, with 17 bases between. CDR3 length equals 14 residues. Germline V lookup: CDR1 GTSNPN, CDR2 SVGIG (reference sequence).

The chain links TRBV5-1 to TRBJ1-1; D might be TRBD1 (5 bases). Germline lookup yields CDR1 SGHRS and CDR2 YFSETQ. V was trimmed by 0 bases and J by 8 bases, leaving 17 bases between them. CDR3 length equals 15 residues. The CDR3 coding sequence is TGCGCCAGCAGCTTGGAGGCCAGGGATTCCGGCGAAGCTTTCTTT. Its translation: CASSLEARDSGEAFF.

This clonotype was counted only a few times. This chain joins TRBV20-1 and TRBJ1-2, with D tentatively TRBD1 (6 bases). The germline CDR1 and CDR2 sequences are DFQATT and SNEGSKA (reference sequence). V gave up 0 bases and J gave up 0 bases, with 11 bases separating them. There are 15 residues in the CDR3. CDR3 sequence (DNA): TGCAGTGCTAGAGATCTGGACAGTACTAACTATGGCTACACCTTC. This gives the protein CSARDLDSTNYGYTF.

In its sample, this clonotype was seen many times. This sequence joins TRBV29-1 and TRBJ1-6, with 11 bases lining up with TRBD1. The germline CDR1 and CDR2 sequences are SQVTM and ANQGSEA. Unmatched junction bases numbered 4, after V lost 6 bases and J lost 6 bases. This CDR3 comprises 14 residues. CDR3: CSVRDRGTNSPLHF. DNA of the CDR3: TGCAGCGTCCGGGACAGGGGGACTAATTCACCCCTCCACTTT.

This clonotype has a count of ten or more. This sequence joins TRBV7-9 and TRBJ2-4; D is unclear. CDR3 size: 13 residues. V was pared by 2 bases and J by 5 bases, with 7 bases between. The germline gives CDR1 SEHNR, CDR2 FQNEAQ (reference sequence). DNA of the CDR3: TGTGCCAGCAGCTTAAACTACCAAAACATTCAGTACTTC. It yields the protein CASSLNYQNIQYF. The whole variable domain, filled in from reference TRBV7-9 and TRBJ2-4, reads DTGVSQNPRHKITKRGQNVTFRCDPISEHNRLYWYRQTLGQGPEFLTYFQNEAQLEKSRLLSDRFSAERPKGSFSTLEIQRTEQGDSAMYLCASSLNYQNIQYFGAGTRLSVL.

The chain uses TRBV7-2 and TRBJ1-5; a weak D match, TRBD1 (5 bases). Per the germline V gene, CDR1 is SGHTA and CDR2 is FQGNSA. V was pared by 1 base and J by 8 bases, with 15 bases between. The CDR3 spans 15 residues. The CDR3 DNA is TGTGCCAGCAGCTTAGGCGCAGGGTTATATGAGCCCCAGCATTTT. The encoded protein is CASSLGAGLYEPQHF.

This chain joins TRBV20-1 and TRBJ2-7, with 10 bases matching TRBD2. The CDR3 runs 10 residues. CDR1 and CDR2 from the germline V gene are DFQATT and SNEGSKA (reference sequence). Trimming removed 8 bases from V and 7 bases from J; junction bases left unmatched: 2. CDR3 protein: CSPLAGEQYF. The CDR3 DNA follows: TGCAGTCCACTAGCGGGGGAGCAGTACTTC.

In this sample, this clonotype turned up many times. The J gene is TRBJ2-5, the V gene TRBV7-9; a possible D gene is TRBD1 (5 bases). V was shortened by 5 bases and J by 9 bases, with 16 bases between the two germline ends. CDR1 is SEHNR, CDR2 FQNEAQ, per germline (reference sequence). This CDR3 has 13 amino acids. DNA for the CDR3: TGTGCCAGCAGCCCTAGGGGTAGAGATCCCCAGTACTTC. It translates to CASSPRGRDPQYF.